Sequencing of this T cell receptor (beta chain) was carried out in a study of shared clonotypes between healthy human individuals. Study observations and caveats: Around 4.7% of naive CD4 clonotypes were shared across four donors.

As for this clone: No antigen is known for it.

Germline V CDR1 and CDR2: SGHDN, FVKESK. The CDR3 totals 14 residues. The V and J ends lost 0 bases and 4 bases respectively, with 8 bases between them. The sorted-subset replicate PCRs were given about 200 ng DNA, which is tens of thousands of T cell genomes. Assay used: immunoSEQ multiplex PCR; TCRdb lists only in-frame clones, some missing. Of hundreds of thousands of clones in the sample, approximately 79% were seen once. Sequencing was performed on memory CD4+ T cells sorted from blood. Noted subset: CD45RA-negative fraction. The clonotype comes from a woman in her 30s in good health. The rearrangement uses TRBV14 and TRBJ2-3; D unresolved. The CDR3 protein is CASSQDIGPDTQYF. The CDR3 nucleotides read TGTGCCAGCAGCCAAGACATAGGGCCAGATACGCAGTATTTT. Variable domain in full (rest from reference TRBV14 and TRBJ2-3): EAGVTQFPSHSVIEKGQTVTLRCDPISGHDNLYWYRRVMGKEIKFLLHFVKESKQDESGMPNNRFLAERTGGTYSTLKVQPAELEDSGVYFCASSQDIGPDTQYFGPGTRLTVL.